What follows are 15 T cell receptor beta chains derived from one specimen sequenced in a study of T-cell reconstitution after alpha-beta-depleted transplantation in children. Using unique molecular identifiers, the investigators prepared the TCRbeta library. Via MiXCR, TCRdb re-called the PCR reads, giving one row per CDR3 protein. The sample has hundreds of thousands of distinct CDR3 sequences, 10% to 15% seen once; the top ten hold approximately 2%. Sequenced here: PBMCs, mostly from graft donor cells, sampled 360 days after TCRalphabeta/CD19-depleted stem cell transplant. The receptor source for this set is a male patient aged 10 to 17 who had a stem cell transplant for acute myeloid leukemia, so the T cells may come from the graft donor.

For the CDR3, the DNA is TGTGCCAGCAGCTTAATCGCCTTGGGCGGCATCAATCATCGGGCCAAAAACATTCAGTACTTC. Amino acids: CASSLIALGGINHRAKNIQYF. This chain joins TRBV7-3 and TRBJ2-4; no reliable D call. The CDR3 covers 21 residues. From germline, CDR1 is SGHTA and CDR2 FQGTGA. Trimming left V 1 base short and J 1 base short, with 26 bases between.

The rearrangement uses TRBV10-3 and TRBJ2-5; D call uncertain. The CDR3 sequence is 13 residues long. Germline V lookup: CDR1 ENHRY, CDR2 SYGVKD. V was shortened by 3 bases and J by 4 bases, with 9 bases between the two germline ends. The CDR3 DNA reads as TGTGCCATCAGTGACACCCGGAGAGAGACCCAGTACTTC. It specifies CAISDTRRETQYF.

V usage is TRBV7-8 and J usage is TRBJ2-2; 8 bases are a match to TRBD1. This CDR3 comprises 17 residues. After removal of 1 base from V and 1 base from J, the junction contained 5 bases not matched to a gene. CDR1 and CDR2 from the germline V gene are SGHVS and FQNEAQ. The CDR3 here is CASSLGQGALNTGELFF. As DNA, the CDR3 is TGTGCCAGCAGCTTAGGTCAGGGGGCCCTGAACACCGGGGAGCTGTTTTTT.

This clonotype showed up many times. The chain carries TRBV29-1 and TRBJ2-7; D is undetermined. CDR1 and CDR2 (germline): SQVTM, ANQGSEA. This CDR3 is built from 14 residues. V shed 7 bases and J shed 6 bases, with 22 bases lying between them. The CDR3 DNA reads as TGCAGCGCCACCCCCCTGGACCAGACGGGCGAGCAGTACTTC. Translation: CSATPLDQTGEQYF.

The J gene is TRBJ2-5, the V gene TRBV28, with D possibly being TRBD1 (6 bases). The CDR3 is 14 residues long. The V and J ends lost 3 bases and 6 bases respectively, with 14 bases between them. The V gene's germline CDR1 is MDHEN and CDR2 SYDVKM. CDR3 coding DNA: TGTGCCAGCAGTTTCCCTGCGGACAGTAAGACCCAGTACTTC. Residues: CASSFPADSKTQYF.

This clonotype was counted a few times. The chain combines TRBV2 with TRBJ2-1; D is possibly TRBD2 (6 bases). The germline CDR1 and CDR2 sequences are SNHLY and FYNNEI. The V and J ends lost 3 bases and 7 bases respectively, with 13 bases between them. The CDR3 spans 14 residues. CDR3 region: CASSDSGYLNEQFF. In nucleotides, the CDR3 is TGTGCCAGCAGTGACAGCGGGTATTTGAATGAGCAGTTCTTC.

At least ten counts were recorded for this clonotype. This rearrangement joins TRBV7-9 to TRBJ2-7; D may match TRBD1 or TRBD2 (6 bases each). Germline V gene lookup returns CDR1 SEHNR and CDR2 FQNEAQ (reference sequence). The CDR3 is made up of 13 amino acids. Trimming shortened V by 5 bases and J by 5 bases, and 13 bases separated the two germline ends. Here the CDR3 reads CASSLTGAHEQYF. The CDR3 bases are TGTGCCAGCAGCCTTACGGGGGCCCACGAGCAGTACTTC.

This clonotype appeared a few times. The rearrangement links TRBV12-3 or TRBV12-4 to TRBJ2-7, with 10 nucleotides matching TRBD1. The CDR3 has 15 amino acids. The V and J ends lost 6 bases and 2 bases, in that order; junction bases with no gene match: 7. DNA for the CDR3: TGTGCCAGCAGGCCCGGGACAGGGGCGGCCTACGAGCAGTACTTC. Translation: CASRPGTGAAYEQYF.

The table lists this clonotype with many counts. V usage is TRBV28 and J usage is TRBJ2-7, with a weak D call TRBD2 (5 bases). The CDR3 length is 14 residues. Trimming took off 5 bases at V and 3 bases at J, with 14 bases between the two ends. CDR1 MDHEN and CDR2 SYDVKM come from the germline V gene. In DNA, the CDR3 is TGTGCCAGCAGTACGCTAACGGGGATCTACGAGCAGTACTTC. Translation: CASSTLTGIYEQYF.

This clonotype was counted only a few times. The chain couples TRBV28 to TRBJ2-3; 9 bases agree with TRBD1. Germline values: CDR1 MDHEN, CDR2 SYDVKM. Unmatched junction bases numbered 5, after V lost 5 bases and J lost 8 bases. This CDR3 region has 13 residues. The CDR3 nucleotides read TGTGCCAGCAGTCGACAGGGGGTCGTTACGCAGTATTTT. It codes for CASSRQGVVTQYF.

This clonotype was counted a few times. This sequence joins TRBV29-1 and TRBJ2-1; 10 nucleotides align to TRBD2. Germline CDR1 reads SQVTM; CDR2 reads ANQGSEA. Trimming at V came to 7 bases and at J to 8 bases, leaving 14 bases not matched to a gene. The CDR3 extends over 15 amino acids. The CDR3 protein is CSGSGGSGRYYEQFF. In DNA, the CDR3 is TGCAGCGGAAGTGGAGGTAGCGGGAGGTACTATGAGCAGTTCTTC.

This clonotype was recorded a few times. The chain links TRBV7-2 to TRBJ2-3; TRBD1 or TRBD2 may be the D gene (5 bases each). The germline V and J ends were trimmed by 5 bases and 4 bases, with 13 bases remaining between them. The CDR3 runs 14 residues. CDR1 is SGHTA, CDR2 FQGNSA, per germline. The CDR3, as DNA: TGTGCCAGCAGCCCCGAGGGGAGCGCAGATACGCAGTATTTT. Its translation is CASSPEGSADTQYF.

This clonotype came up many times. This chain joins TRBV11-1 and TRBJ2-3, with 11 nucleotides matching TRBD2. The CDR3 covers 18 residues. Germline V lookup: CDR1 SGHAT, CDR2 FQDESV (reference sequence). V gave up 1 base and J gave up 4 bases; unmatched junction bases: 10. The CDR3 DNA sequence: TGTGCCAGCAGCTTAGTAGTCCTAGCGGGAGGTGGCGCAGATACGCAGTATTTT. Residues: CASSLVVLAGGGADTQYF. The full variable domain, completed using reference TRBV11-1 and TRBJ2-3, is EAEVAQSPRYKITEKSQAVAFWCDPISGHATLYWYRQILGQGPELLVQFQDESVVDDSQLPKDRFSAERLKGVDSTLKIQPAELGDSAMYLCASSLVVLAGGGADTQYFGPGTRLTVL.

The sample holds a few counts of this clonotype. The rearrangement uses TRBV20-1 and TRBJ2-4; 7 bases fit TRBD1. The CDR3 has 19 residues. Germline lookup yields CDR1 DFQATT and CDR2 SNEGSKA (reference sequence). The V and J ends lost 5 bases and 8 bases, in that order; junction bases with no gene match: 27. CDR3 DNA sequence: TGCAGTGCTCGCCGAATTCGCAGGGGGTTCCCCCCGGTGGGTGACATTCAGTACTTC. This encodes CSARRIRRGFPPVGDIQYF.

The chain recombines TRBV3-1 with TRBJ2-1; 10 bases align to TRBD2. In germline, CDR1 is LGHDT, CDR2 YNNKEL (reference sequence). Trimming removed 3 bases from V and 4 bases from J; junction bases left unmatched: 9. This CDR3 is built from 17 residues. The CDR3 reads CASSQTPGLAKYNEQFF. CDR3 DNA sequence: TGTGCCAGCAGCCAGACCCCGGGACTAGCGAAGTACAATGAGCAGTTCTTC.